This T cell receptor (beta chain) comes out of a study of T cells expressing NK-cell markers. TCRdb reprocessed the 5' RACE reads, keeping one entry per CDR3 protein, no DNA. The listing contains 400,000 or so distinct CDR3 sequences. Germline CDR1 reads DFQATT; CDR2 reads SNEGSKA (reference sequence). The CDR3 totals 14 residues. Material: blood T cells: a sorted CD56 or NKG2C T cell subset, CD4+ or CD8+ T cells, or bulk PBMC T cells (not recorded which). The chain recombines TRBV20-1 with TRBJ2-5; with no DNA, the TCRdb D assignment of TRBD1 cannot be verified. This TCR came from a woman aged 50 to 65 in good health. CDR3 sequence: CSARRGGAQETQYF.